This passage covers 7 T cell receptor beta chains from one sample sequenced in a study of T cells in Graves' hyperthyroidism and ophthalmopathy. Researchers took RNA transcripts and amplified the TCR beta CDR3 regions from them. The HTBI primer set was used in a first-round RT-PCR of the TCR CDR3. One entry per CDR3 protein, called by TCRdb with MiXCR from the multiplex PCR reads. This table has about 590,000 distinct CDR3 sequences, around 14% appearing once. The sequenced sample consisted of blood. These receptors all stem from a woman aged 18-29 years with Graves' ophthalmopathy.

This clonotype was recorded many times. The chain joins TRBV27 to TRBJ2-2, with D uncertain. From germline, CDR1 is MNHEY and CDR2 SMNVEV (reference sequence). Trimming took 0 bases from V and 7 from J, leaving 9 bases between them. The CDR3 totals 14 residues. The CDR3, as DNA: TGTGCCAGCAGTTTATCGCTGCTTGGCGGGGAGCTGTTTTTT. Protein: CASSLSLLGGELFF.

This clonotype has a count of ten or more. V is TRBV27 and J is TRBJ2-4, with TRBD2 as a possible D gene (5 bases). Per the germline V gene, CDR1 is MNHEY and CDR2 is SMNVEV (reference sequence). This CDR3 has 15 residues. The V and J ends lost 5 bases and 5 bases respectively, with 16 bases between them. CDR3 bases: TGTGCCAGCAGTGCCCCAGCCCGGGGAGAAAACATTCAGTACTTC. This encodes CASSAPARGENIQYF.

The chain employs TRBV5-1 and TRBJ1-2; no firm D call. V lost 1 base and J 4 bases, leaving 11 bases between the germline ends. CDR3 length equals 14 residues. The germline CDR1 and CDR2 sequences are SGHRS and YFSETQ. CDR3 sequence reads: CASSLSDSGYGYTF. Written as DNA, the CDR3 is TGCGCCAGCAGCTTGAGCGATAGCGGCTATGGCTACACCTTC.

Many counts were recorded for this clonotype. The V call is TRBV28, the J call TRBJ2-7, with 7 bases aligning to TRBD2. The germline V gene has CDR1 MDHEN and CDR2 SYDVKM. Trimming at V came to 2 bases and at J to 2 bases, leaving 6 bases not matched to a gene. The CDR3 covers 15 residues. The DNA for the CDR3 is TGTGCCAGCAGTTTAGGACTAGGGAGCACCTACGAGCAGTACTTC. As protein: CASSLGLGSTYEQYF.

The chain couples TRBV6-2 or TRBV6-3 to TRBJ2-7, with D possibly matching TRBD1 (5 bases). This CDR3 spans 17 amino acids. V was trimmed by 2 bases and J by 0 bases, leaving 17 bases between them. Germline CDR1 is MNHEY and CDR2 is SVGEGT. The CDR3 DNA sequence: TGTGCCAGCAGTTACAATACAGGCGGCGCGAGCTCCTACGAGCAGTACTTC. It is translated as CASSYNTGGASSYEQYF.

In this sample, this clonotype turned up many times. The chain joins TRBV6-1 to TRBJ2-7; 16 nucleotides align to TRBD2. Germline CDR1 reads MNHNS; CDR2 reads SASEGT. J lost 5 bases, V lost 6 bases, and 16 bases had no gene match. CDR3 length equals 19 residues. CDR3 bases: TGTGCCAGCAGCACAACCACCGGGACTAGCGGGAGGGTTTCCCACGAGCAGTACTTC. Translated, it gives CASSTTTGTSGRVSHEQYF.

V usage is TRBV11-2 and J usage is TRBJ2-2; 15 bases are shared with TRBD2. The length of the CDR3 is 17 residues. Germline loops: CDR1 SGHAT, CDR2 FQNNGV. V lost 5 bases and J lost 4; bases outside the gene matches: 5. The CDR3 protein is CASSGLAGGQGTGELFF. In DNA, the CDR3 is TGTGCCAGCAGCGGACTAGCGGGAGGGCAGGGCACCGGGGAGCTGTTTTTT.